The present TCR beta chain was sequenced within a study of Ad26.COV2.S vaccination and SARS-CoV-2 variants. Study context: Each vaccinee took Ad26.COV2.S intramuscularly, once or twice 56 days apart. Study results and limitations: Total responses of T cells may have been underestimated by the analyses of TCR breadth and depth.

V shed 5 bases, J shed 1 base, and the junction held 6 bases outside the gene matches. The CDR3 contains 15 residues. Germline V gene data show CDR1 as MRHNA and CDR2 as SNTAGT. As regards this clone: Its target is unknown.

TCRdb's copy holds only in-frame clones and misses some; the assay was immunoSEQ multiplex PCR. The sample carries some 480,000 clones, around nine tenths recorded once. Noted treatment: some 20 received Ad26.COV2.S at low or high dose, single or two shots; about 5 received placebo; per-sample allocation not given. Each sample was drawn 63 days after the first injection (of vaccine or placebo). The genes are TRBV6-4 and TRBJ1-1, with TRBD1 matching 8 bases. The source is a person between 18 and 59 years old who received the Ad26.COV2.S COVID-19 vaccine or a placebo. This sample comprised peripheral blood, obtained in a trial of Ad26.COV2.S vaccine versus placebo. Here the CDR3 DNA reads TGTGCCAGCAGTCGGGGGACAGGACAGAACACTGAAGCTTTCTTT. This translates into CASSRGTGQNTEAFF.